A single sample is the source of the 27 T cell receptor beta chains below, sequenced in a study of multiple sclerosis patients with progressive multifocal leukoencephalopathy (dated by TCRdb to the late 2010s). According to the study, the label for this sample's time point signals: time of PML onset. Interpreted using the paper, the treatment or condition label stands for: on natalizumab therapy at sampling. Library method: the immunoSEQ multiplex PCR assay. TCRdb's version of the immuneACCESS table is confined to in-frame rearrangements and falls short of the full clone set. An unresolved V gene accounts for under half of the shortfall where checked; the remainder is of unknown origin. Within this sample are more than 30,000 clones, with approximately 86% of them counted one time only. The ten largest make up 5.7% of the sample. The sequenced sample was PBMCs, obtained from a patient treated with natalizumab. The source is a woman in her thirties or forties with progressive multifocal leukoencephalopathy.

The chain combines TRBV9 with TRBJ1-1, with a tentative D call TRBD1 (5 bases). Between the trimmed V and J ends, which lost 4 bases and 2 bases, there was a span of 12 bases. The length of the CDR3 is 14 residues. Germline CDR1 SGDLS, CDR2 YYNGEE. The CDR3 reads CASSLQGSNTEAFF. The CDR3 DNA follows: TGTGCCAGCAGCCTTCAGGGATCCAACACTGAAGCTTTCTTT.

DNA for the CDR3: TGTGCCAGCAGCTTCGTTGGTGGGAGAGTTAGCACAGATACGCAGTATTTT. It encodes CASSFVGGRVSTDTQYF. The chain couples TRBV7-2 to TRBJ2-3, with D maybe TRBD2 (5 bases). V was cut by 3 bases and J by 0 bases, with 16 bases left in between. The germline V gene has CDR1 SGHTA and CDR2 FQGNSA. This CDR3 is built from 17 residues.

The chain has TRBV29-1 and TRBJ2-3; 7 nucleotides match TRBD1. The germline gives CDR1 SQVTM, CDR2 ANQGSEA. The CDR3 extends over 14 amino acids. After removal of 6 bases from V and 4 bases from J, the junction contained 10 bases not matched to a gene. DNA for the CDR3: TGCAGCGTAGAAACAGGGGTGCGGCCAGATACGCAGTATTTT. Translation: CSVETGVRPDTQYF.

The gene calls are TRBV6-6 and TRBJ2-3; no reliable D call. The V and J ends lost 4 bases and 0 bases respectively, with 14 bases between them. This CDR3 has 16 amino acids. Germline V lookup: CDR1 MNHNY, CDR2 SVGAGI (reference sequence). The CDR3 sequence: CASSSVRLISTDTQYF. CDR3 DNA: TGTGCCAGCAGTTCCGTAAGACTTATAAGCACAGATACGCAGTATTTT.

The sample holds one count of this clone. This chain joins TRBV19 and TRBJ1-1; tentative D call: TRBD1 (5 bases). V lost 4 bases and J 11 bases, leaving 20 bases between the germline ends. The germline gives CDR1 LNHDA, CDR2 SQIVND (reference sequence). The CDR3 has 14 amino acids. This CDR3 reads CASSTGAPRQVAFF. The CDR3 bases are TGTGCCAGTAGTACCGGGGCGCCGAGACAAGTGGCTTTCTTT. The variable domain in full, completed from reference TRBV19 and TRBJ1-1, reads DGGITQSPKYLFRKEGQNVTLSCEQNLNHDAMYWYRQDPGQGLRLIYYSQIVNDFQKGDIAEGYSVSREKKESFPLTVTSAQKNPTAFYLCASSTGAPRQVAFFGQGTRLTVV.

This clone was seen once. V and J are TRBV6-5 and TRBJ1-1; perhaps TRBD1 as D (6 bases). CDR3 length equals 14 residues. Germline values: CDR1 MNHEY, CDR2 SVGAGI. Trimming shortened V by 9 bases and J by 1 base, and 15 bases separated the two germline ends. This CDR3 is CASPYPGQNTEAFF. CDR3 nucleotides: TGTGCCAGTCCATATCCGGGACAGAACACTGAAGCTTTCTTT.

The chain couples TRBV30 to TRBJ1-1, with unresolved D. Trimming left V 0 bases short and J 1 base short, with 6 bases between. CDR3 length equals 13 residues. Germline V gene sequence: CDR1 GTSNPN, CDR2 SVGIG (reference sequence). In nucleotides, the CDR3 is TGTGCCTGGAGTGTAGAAGCGAACACTGAAGCTTTCTTT. Its protein is CAWSVEANTEAFF. The entire variable domain, with the rest obtained from reference TRBV30 and TRBJ1-1, is as follows: SQTIHQWPATLVQPVGSPLSLECTVEGTSNPNLYWYRQAAGRGLQLLFYSVGIGQISSEVPQNLSASRPQDRQFILSSKKLLLSDSGFYLCAWSVEANTEAFFGQGTRLTVV.

The CDR3 loop is CASRPGGRFEAFF. In DNA form, the CDR3 reads TGTGCCAGCAGGCCGGGGGGAAGATTTGAAGCTTTCTTT. J is TRBJ1-1 and V is TRBV7-2, with D possibly being TRBD1 (5 bases). Germline V gene lookup returns CDR1 SGHTA and CDR2 FQGNSA. The V and J ends lost 6 bases and 7 bases respectively, with 15 bases between them. The CDR3 extends over 13 amino acids. Drawing the rest from reference TRBV7-2 and TRBJ1-1, the complete variable domain is GAGVSQSPSNKVTEKGKDVELRCDPISGHTALYWYRQSLGQGLEFLIYFQGNSAPDKSGLPSDRFSAERTGGSVSTLTIQRTQQEDSAVYLCASRPGGRFEAFFGQGTRLTVV.

The rearrangement links TRBV19 to TRBJ2-2; D may correspond to TRBD1 or TRBD2 (5 bases each). Trimming left V 4 bases short and J 5 bases short, with 8 bases between. Germline CDR1 reads LNHDA; CDR2 reads SQIVND (reference sequence). The CDR3 loop spans 13 amino acids. CDR3 DNA sequence: TGTGCCAGTAGTAGGGGGTATACCGGGGAGCTGTTTTTT. Its protein product is CASSRGYTGELFF.

The chain employs TRBV5-4 and TRBJ2-5; D uncertain. Germline CDR1 reads SGHNT; CDR2 reads YYREEE (reference sequence). V lost 0 bases, J lost 4 bases, and 13 bases lay in between. The CDR3 totals 15 residues. The CDR3 is CASSLAGQTRETQYF. In DNA form, the CDR3 reads TGTGCCAGCAGCTTGGCCGGGCAGACGAGAGAGACCCAGTACTTC.

CDR3 DNA sequence: TGTGCCAGCAGTACCCCACAGGGGGCCTACGAGCAGTACTTC. It codes for CASSTPQGAYEQYF. The chain uses TRBV28 and TRBJ2-5; 8 nucleotides agree with TRBD1. The DNA end favors TRBJ2-7, so the J call may be wrong. The CDR3 is 14 amino acids. Germline loops: CDR1 MDHEN, CDR2 SYDVKM.

The chain carries TRBV6-5 and TRBJ1-5, with D possibly being TRBD1 (6 bases). Trimming left V 2 bases short and J 3 bases short, with 8 bases between. This CDR3 contains 14 residues. CDR1 MNHEY and CDR2 SVGAGI come from the germline V gene. For the CDR3, the DNA is TGTGCCAGCAGTTACGACAGGAACAATCAGCCCCAGCATTTT. As protein: CASSYDRNNQPQHF.

This clone has only one observation. The chain is built from TRBV29-1 and TRBJ1-2, with 7 bases aligning to TRBD1. In germline, CDR1 is SQVTM, CDR2 ANQGSEA. Trimming at V came to 7 bases and at J to 6 bases, leaving 8 bases not matched to a gene. The CDR3 has 12 amino acids. The CDR3 nucleotides are TGCAGCGCACTACAGGGGTCAAATGGCTACACCTTC. Protein: CSALQGSNGYTF.

This chain links TRBV6-5 with TRBJ1-1, with D maybe TRBD1 (5 bases). Germline assignment: CDR1 MNHEY and CDR2 SVGAGI. V lost 5 bases and J 6 bases, leaving 10 bases between the germline ends. This CDR3 is 12 amino acids long. CDR3 bases: TGTGCCAGCAGTCGTCCAGGGCCTGAAGCTTTCTTT. Amino acids: CASSRPGPEAFF.

The rearrangement uses TRBV7-2 and TRBJ1-2; 10 positions match TRBD1. This CDR3 has 15 amino acids. Germline values: CDR1 SGHTA, CDR2 FQGNSA. The V and J ends lost 6 bases and 4 bases, in that order; junction bases with no gene match: 8. The CDR3 here is CASSYPDRGIYGYTF. DNA for the CDR3: TGTGCCAGCAGTTACCCGGACAGGGGGATCTATGGCTACACCTTC.

This chain joins TRBV11-3 and TRBJ1-5, with TRBD1 as a possible D gene (5 bases). The CDR3 sequence is 15 residues long. V was clipped by 3 bases and J by 0 bases, with 9 bases between them. The V gene's germline CDR1 is SGHNT and CDR2 YENEEA. CDR3 coding DNA: TGTGCCAGCAGCTTGGGGCCGTTTAGCAATCAGCCCCAGCATTTT. Translating it yields CASSLGPFSNQPQHF.

The V and J genes are TRBV2 and TRBJ1-5; 8 bases align to TRBD1. Germline values: CDR1 SNHLY, CDR2 FYNNEI. The junction had 5 bases not matched to a gene; V was cut back by 6 bases and J by 7 bases. The length of the CDR3 is 13 residues. The CDR3 here is CASRPGGGQPQHF. DNA of the CDR3: TGTGCCAGCAGACCAGGGGGCGGACAGCCCCAGCATTTT.

CDR3 in DNA: TGTGCCTGGAGGGGCAGACAGGGGATCGTGACCGAAGCTTTCTTT. Protein product: CAWRGRQGIVTEAFF. The V and J genes are TRBV30 and TRBJ1-1, with 8 nucleotides matching TRBD1. V trimming: 3 bases; J trimming: 8 bases; junction bases outside the gene matches: 14. This CDR3 is 15 amino acids long. Germline V gene sequence: CDR1 GTSNPN, CDR2 SVGIG (reference sequence).

This chain joins TRBV5-1 and TRBJ1-3, with a weak D call TRBD1 (5 bases). Germline V gene lookup returns CDR1 SGHRS and CDR2 YFSETQ. This CDR3 comprises 14 residues. V was cut by 1 base and J by 2 bases, with 7 bases left in between. Written as DNA, the CDR3 is TGCGCCAGCAGCTTGACAGGCCCTGGAAACACCATATATTTT. It encodes CASSLTGPGNTIYF.

This clone was seen once. This chain connects TRBV11-2 to TRBJ2-3; 8 bases match TRBD2. The CDR3 totals 17 residues. Trimming removed 5 bases from V and 2 bases from J; junction bases left unmatched: 12. Germline loops: CDR1 SGHAT, CDR2 FQNNGV. The CDR3 DNA sequence: TGTGCCAGCAGCCCCGTAGTGGCAGCGGGAGCCACAGATACGCAGTATTTT. Its protein product is CASSPVVAAGATDTQYF.

V is TRBV7-9 and J is TRBJ1-2, with D possibly being TRBD1 (5 bases). Trimming pared 5 bases from V and 8 bases from J, leaving 18 bases between. Germline V gives CDR1 SEHNR, CDR2 FQNEAQ (reference sequence). The CDR3 loop spans 14 amino acids. CDR3 loop: CASSPGTAFGGYTF. The CDR3 nucleotides read TGTGCCAGCAGCCCGGGGACCGCTTTTGGGGGCTACACCTTC.

This clone was picked up a small number of times. The J gene is TRBJ1-4, the V gene TRBV28; TRBD1 matches at 9 bases. CDR3 length equals 14 residues. The germline V gene has CDR1 MDHEN and CDR2 SYDVKM. The V and J ends lost 5 bases and 4 bases, in that order; junction bases with no gene match: 2. The CDR3 bases are TGTGCCAGCAGTCGGACAGGGGATAATGAAAAACTGTTTTTT. As protein: CASSRTGDNEKLFF.

This chain connects TRBV18 to TRBJ1-1, with D unclear. CDR3 length equals 12 residues. Germline values: CDR1 KGHSH, CDR2 LQKENI. Trimming shortened V by 4 bases and J by 3 bases, and 6 bases separated the two germline ends. The CDR3 DNA reads as TGTGCCAGCTCACGAGAGGACACTGAAGCTTTCTTT. Translating it yields CASSREDTEAFF.

The chain joins TRBV4-1 to TRBJ2-1; 7 bases map to TRBD2. CDR1 MGHRA and CDR2 YSYEKL come from the germline V gene. J gave up 2 bases and V 0 bases, and 4 bases lay outside the gene matches. This CDR3 contains 16 residues. This chain's CDR3 is CASSQEVGRTYNEQFF. DNA of the CDR3: TGCGCCAGCAGCCAAGAGGTCGGGAGGACCTACAATGAGCAGTTCTTC.

The CDR3 DNA reads as TGTGCCAGCAGTTTATCGTTAAGATGGTCCGAGCAGTACTTC. Its translation: CASSLSLRWSEQYF. The chain has TRBV27 and TRBJ2-7; D gene uncertain. Germline V CDR1 and CDR2: MNHEY, SMNVEV (reference sequence). This CDR3 spans 14 amino acids. The germline V and J ends were trimmed by 0 bases and 6 bases, with 12 bases remaining between them.

This sequence joins TRBV28 and TRBJ1-1; D call uncertain. The CDR3 contains 14 residues. V dropped 3 bases and J dropped 6 bases, with 14 bases sitting between them. Looked up from germline, CDR1 is MDHEN and CDR2 is SYDVKM. Here the CDR3 reads CASSFPRQVPEAFF. CDR3 bases: TGTGCCAGCAGTTTCCCCCGGCAGGTCCCTGAAGCTTTCTTT.

Worth noting for this clone: Other DNA sequences from this sample encode an identical CDR3 as well. The chain employs TRBV19 and TRBJ2-2; 7 nucleotides align to TRBD1. The V gene end was trimmed by 5 bases and the J gene end by 7 bases; junction bases not matched to a gene: 7. CDR3 length: 14 residues. From germline, CDR1 is LNHDA and CDR2 SQIVND (reference sequence). CDR3 amino acids: CASSAYRGDGELFF. The DNA for the CDR3 is TGTGCCAGTAGTGCCTACAGGGGTGACGGGGAGCTGTTTTTT.